The 14 T cell receptor beta chains below all came from one sample that was sequenced in a study of tumor and adjacent non-tumor tissue in lung cancer. A modified ARM-PCR protocol with three rounds of nested PCR amplified TCRbeta. TCRdb analysed the multiplex PCR reads with MiXCR anew, one entry per CDR3 protein. The sample consists of over 130,000 distinct CDR3 sequences, around two thirds of them appearing once. This sample's RNA came from whole unsorted tissue. The sample consisted of lung tumor tissue. These receptors originate from a man in his 60s with small cell lung cancer.

As for this clonotype: The junction shows a germline mismatch at one end, possibly a read error. The genes are TRBV11-2 and TRBJ2-5; D may be TRBD1 or TRBD2 (5 bases each). Germline CDR1 and CDR2: SGHAT and FQNNGV. This CDR3 is built from 12 residues. The DNA of the CDR3 is TGTGCCAGCAGCGTGGCCGGGACCCAAGAATACTTT. Translation gives CASSVAGTQEYF.

As regards this clonotype: The junction departs from germline at one end; a sequencing error may be responsible. V is TRBV6-6 and J is TRBJ2-1; TRBD2 aligns across 7 bases. The CDR3 runs to 16 residues. Germline V gene sequence: CDR1 MNHNY, CDR2 SVGAGI (reference sequence). CDR3 sequence reads: CASSYLSGMGQGERFF. The DNA for the CDR3 is TGTGCCAGCAGTTACTTAAGCGGGATGGGTCAAGGTGAGCGGTTCTTC.

This clonotype was counted a single time. The genes are TRBV5-6 and TRBJ2-6; D remains unclear. Germline CDR1 SGHDT, CDR2 YYEEEE. Trimming took off 5 bases at V and 4 bases at J, with 13 bases between the two ends. This CDR3 comprises 15 residues. The CDR3 loop reads CASRRWSLGANVLTF. The CDR3, as DNA: TGTGCCAGCAGGCGGTGGTCTTTGGGGGCCAACGTCCTGACTTTC. Filled out from reference TRBV5-6 and TRBJ2-6, the complete variable domain reads DAGVTQSPTHLIKTRGQQVTLRCSPKSGHDTVSWYQQALGQGPQFIFQYYEEEERQRGNFPDRFSGHQFPNYSSELNVNALLLGDSALYLCASRRWSLGANVLTFGAGSRLTVL.

The rearrangement links TRBV11-3 to TRBJ2-5, with 9 bases matching TRBD1. CDR3 length: 15 residues. Germline V gene data show CDR1 as SGHNT and CDR2 as YENEEA. DNA for the CDR3: TGTGTCGGTAGCGCTGACAGGGGGTCCCAAGAGACCCAGTACTTC. Encoded protein: CVGSADRGSQETQYF.

The V and J genes are TRBV29-1 and TRBJ2-5, with D hard to call. The CDR3 runs 12 residues. Germline V gene lookup returns CDR1 SQVTM and CDR2 ANQGSEA. The V and J ends lost 7 bases and 5 bases respectively, with 14 bases between them. The CDR3 DNA reads as TGCAGCGCACCAGACGGAGCGGAGACCCAGTACTTC. Its translation is CSAPDGAETQYF.

The CDR3 bases are TGTGCCGGCAGCTTAGGCAAGGCCAACGTGCAGTACGTC. Translating gives CAGSLGKANVQYV. The chain uses TRBV11-1 and TRBJ2-7; D unclear. The CDR3 is 13 amino acids. CDR1 SGHAT and CDR2 FQDESV come from the germline V gene (reference sequence).

This clonotype was observed a single time. The junction and the germline gene differ at one end; a read error may be behind it. V is TRBV29-1 and J is TRBJ2-2, with D perhaps TRBD2 (5 bases). Germline V gene lookup returns CDR1 SQVTM and CDR2 ANQGSEA. This CDR3 comprises 15 residues. The CDR3 coding sequence is TGCAGCGTTGTGGCAGGTCCTTCGTACACCGGGAAGCTGTTTTTT. As protein: CSVVAGPSYTGKLFF.

This clonotype was found a few times. The genes are TRBV5-4 and TRBJ2-2; no reliable D call. Germline V gene sequence: CDR1 SGHNT, CDR2 YYREEE (reference sequence). V was clipped by 4 bases and J by 7 bases, with 11 bases between them. The CDR3 has 13 amino acids. The CDR3 sequence is CASSGPRSGELFF. The CDR3 DNA is TGTGCCAGCAGCGGTCCCCGAAGCGGGGAGCTGTTTTTT.

There are a few counts of this clonotype. V usage is TRBV24-1 and J usage is TRBJ2-3, with 11 nucleotides matching TRBD2. There are 17 residues in the CDR3. Per the germline V gene, CDR1 is KGHDR and CDR2 is SFDVKD. V was clipped by 7 bases and J by 4 bases; unmatched bases: 12. This chain's CDR3 is CATSGASGRRYPDTQYF. The DNA for the CDR3 is TGTGCCACCAGCGGGGCTAGCGGGAGGCGGTATCCAGATACGCAGTATTTT.

A remark on this clonotype: It may be a read error: a sequence one base away is much more abundant. The V call is TRBV29-1, the J call TRBJ2-3; 12 nucleotides line up with TRBD2. V was clipped by 6 bases and J by 4 bases; unmatched bases: 5. Germline-derived CDR1 and CDR2 are SQVTM and ANQGSEA. The CDR3 totals 14 residues. In DNA, the CDR3 is TGCAGCGTGCTCGGACTAGCGGGATCAGATACGCAGTATTTT. Protein: CSVLGLAGSDTQYF.

Comment on this clonotype: Mismatch with germline at one junction end may stem from a read error. The chain has TRBV4-2 and TRBJ1-2; D is ambiguous. Germline V CDR1 and CDR2: LGHNA, YNFKEQ. The CDR3 is 15 residues long. The CDR3 coding sequence is TGTCCCAGCAGCCAAGAATTGGTAGTGGGCTATGGCTACACCTTC. Translated: CPSSQELVVGYGYTF.

A single count supports this clonotype. This may stem from a read error, because a much larger clone lies one nucleotide away. The rearrangement joins TRBV20-1 to TRBJ2-1, with 7 bases fitting TRBD1. After removal of 7 bases from V and 8 bases from J, the junction contained 11 bases not matched to a gene. From germline, CDR1 is DFQATT and CDR2 SNEGSKA (reference sequence). The CDR3 runs 13 residues. CDR3 bases: TGCAGTGTTAGGGGGCCACAGGGTTATGAGCAGTTCTTC. It translates to CSVRGPQGYEQFF.

In the case of this clonotype: At one end the junction does not follow the germline gene, possibly because of a read error. V gene TRBV7-2 combines with J gene TRBJ1-6; TRBD1 is a possible D gene (5 bases). Germline CDR1 and CDR2: SGHTA and FQGNSA. The CDR3 extends over 15 amino acids. The CDR3 nucleotides read TGTGCCAGCAGCCGGGGACTGTCCGGGGTCTCACCTCTCCACTTT. Its protein is CASSRGLSGVSPLHF.

A note on this clonotype: One end of the junction fails to match germline, which may point to a read error. The V gene is TRBV4-1, the J gene TRBJ2-1; D possibly matches TRBD1 or TRBD2 (9 bases each). The CDR3 totals 19 residues. Germline V gene sequence: CDR1 MGHRA, CDR2 YSYEKL. The CDR3 nucleotides read TGCGCCAGCAGCCACGAACAGGGGGCGGGAGGGCCTTCCTACAATGAGCACTTCTTC. Translated, it gives CASSHEQGAGGPSYNEHFF.